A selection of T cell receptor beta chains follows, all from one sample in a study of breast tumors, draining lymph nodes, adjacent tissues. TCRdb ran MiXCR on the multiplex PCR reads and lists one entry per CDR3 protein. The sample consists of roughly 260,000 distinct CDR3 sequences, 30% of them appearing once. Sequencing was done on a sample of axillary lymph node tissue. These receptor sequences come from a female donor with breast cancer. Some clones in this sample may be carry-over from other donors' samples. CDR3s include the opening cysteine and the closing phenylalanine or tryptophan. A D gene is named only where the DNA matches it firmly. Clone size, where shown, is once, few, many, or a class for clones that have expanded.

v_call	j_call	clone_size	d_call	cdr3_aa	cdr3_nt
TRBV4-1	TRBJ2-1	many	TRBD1	CASSQGTGTYNEQFF	TGCGCCAGCAGCCAGGGGACAGGGACCTACAATGAGCAGTTCTTC
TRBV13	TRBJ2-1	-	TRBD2	CASTLRGLANEQFF	TGTGCCAGCACCCTCCGGGGACTAGCTAATGAGCAGTTCTTC
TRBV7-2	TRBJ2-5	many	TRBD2	CASSKTSGLAGQETQYF	TGTGCCAGCAGCAAAACGTCAGGACTAGCGGGACAAGAGACCCAGTACTTC
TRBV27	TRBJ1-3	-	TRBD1	CASKDRASSGNTIYF	TGTGCCAGCAAGGACAGGGCTTCTTCTGGAAACACCATATATTTT
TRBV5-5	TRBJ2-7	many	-	CASSFLADPFYEQYF	TGTGCCAGCAGCTTCTTAGCGGACCCATTCTACGAGCAGTACTTC
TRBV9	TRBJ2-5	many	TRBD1	CASSPRPDRGLKTQYF	TGTGCCAGCAGTCCTCGTCCGGACAGGGGGCTAAAGACCCAGTACTTC
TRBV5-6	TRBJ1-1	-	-	CASTTRGVNTEAFF	TGTGCCAGCACAACTCGGGGGGTGAACACTGAAGCTTTCTTT
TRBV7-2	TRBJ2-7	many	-	CASSLVGGFQSYEQYF	TGTGCCAGCAGCTTAGTAGGTGGTTTCCAATCCTACGAGCAGTACTTC
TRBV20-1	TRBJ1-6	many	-	CSAPSGRGGSPLHF	TGCAGTGCCCCATCGGGCAGGGGAGGTTCACCCCTCCACTTT
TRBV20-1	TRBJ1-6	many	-	CSAHLRGPYNSPLHF	TGCAGTGCCCATCTGAGGGGACCATATAATTCACCCCTCCACTTT
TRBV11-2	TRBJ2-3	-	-	CASSFYICSADSGRSTDTQYF	-
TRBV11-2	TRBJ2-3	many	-	CASSLYPPGLTDTQYF	TGTGCCAGCAGCTTATACCCCCCGGGTTTAACAGATACGCAGTATTTT
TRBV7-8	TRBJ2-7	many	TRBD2	CASSFRLAGVGEQYF	TGTGCCAGCAGCTTCCGACTAGCGGGAGTGGGCGAGCAGTACTTC
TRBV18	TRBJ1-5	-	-	CASSPGQGTGQPQHF	TGTGCCAGCTCACCAGGCCAGGGAACGGGACAGCCCCAGCATTTT
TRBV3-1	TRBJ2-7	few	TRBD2	CASSQKLAAEQYF	TGTGCCAGCAGCCAAAAACTAGCGGCGGAGCAGTACTTC
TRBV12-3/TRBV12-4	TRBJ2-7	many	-	CASSYWLGGEGSYEQYF	TGTGCCAGCAGTTACTGGTTGGGGGGCGAGGGCTCCTACGAGCAGTACTTC
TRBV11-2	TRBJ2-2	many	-	CASRDIRRVGNTGELFF	TGTGCCAGCCGGGATATTCGGAGGGTTGGGAACACCGGGGAGCTGTTTTTT
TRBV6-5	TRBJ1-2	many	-	CASSYSQGDSANGYTF	TGTGCCAGCAGTTACTCCCAGGGCGATTCCGCGAATGGCTACACCTTC
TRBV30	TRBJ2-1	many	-	CAWSAGLEQFF	TGTGCCTGGTCGGCGGGCCTTGAGCAGTTCTTC
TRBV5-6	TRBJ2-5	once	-	CASSPVGLPIETQYF	TGTGCCAGCAGCCCAGTGGGGCTGCCCATAGAGACCCAGTACTTC
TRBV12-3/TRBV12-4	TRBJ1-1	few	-	CASQTGRWTEAFF	TGTGCCAGTCAAACGGGGAGGTGGACTGAAGCTTTCTTT
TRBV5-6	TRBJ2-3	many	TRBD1	CASSLGGQGRTTDTQYF	TGTGCCAGCAGCTTGGGGGGACAGGGCCGAACGACAGATACGCAGTATTTT
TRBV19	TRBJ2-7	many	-	CASSSGFAGIHEQYF	TGTGCCAGTAGTTCCGGATTTGCGGGCATCCACGAGCAGTACTTC
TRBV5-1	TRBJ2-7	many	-	CASSSLGPVDEQYF	TGCGCCAGCAGCTCATTAGGACCCGTCGACGAGCAGTACTTC
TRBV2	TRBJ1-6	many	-	CASSETFGRQFTLHF	TGTGCCAGCAGTGAAACGTTTGGCAGACAATTCACCCTCCACTTT
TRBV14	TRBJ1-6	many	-	CASSRTVNNSPLHF	TGTGCCAGCAGCAGGACAGTTAATAATTCACCCCTCCACTTT
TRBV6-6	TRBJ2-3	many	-	CASSDITDTQYF	TGTGCCAGCAGTGACATCACAGATACGCAGTATTTT
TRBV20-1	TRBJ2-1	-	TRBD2	CSVRGLAGGSSYDEQFF	TGCAGTGTTCGCGGACTAGCGGGAGGGAGCTCCTACGATGAGCAGTTCTTC
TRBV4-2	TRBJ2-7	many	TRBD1	CASSMGTGGPYEQYF	TGTGCCAGCAGCATGGGGACAGGGGGGCCCTACGAGCAGTACTTC
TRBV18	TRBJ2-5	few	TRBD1	CASSPLSGQQETQYF	TGTGCCAGCTCGCCTTTGTCGGGACAGCAAGAGACCCAGTACTTC
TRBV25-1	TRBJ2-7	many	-	CASRARTDPYEQYF	TGTGCCAGCAGGGCCCGGACAGACCCCTACGAGCAGTACTTC
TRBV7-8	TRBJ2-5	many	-	CASSLEGARMETQYF	TGTGCCAGCAGCTTAGAGGGTGCGCGGATGGAGACCCAGTACTTC
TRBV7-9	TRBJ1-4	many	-	CASSSPGDEKLFF	TGTGCCAGCAGCTCGCCAGGGGATGAAAAACTGTTTTTT
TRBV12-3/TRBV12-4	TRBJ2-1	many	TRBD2	CASRRGTSGYNEQFF	TGTGCCAGCAGACGCGGGACTAGCGGGTACAATGAGCAGTTCTTC
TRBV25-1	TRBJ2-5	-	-	CASSASSGRETQYF	TGTGCCAGCAGTGCTAGTTCCGGGCGGGAGACCCAGTACTTC
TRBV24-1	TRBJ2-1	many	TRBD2	CATSGETSGRSNEQFF	TGTGCCACCAGTGGGGAGACTAGCGGGAGAAGCAATGAGCAGTTCTTC
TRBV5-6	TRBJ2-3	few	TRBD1	CASSLEVAGGLTDTQYF	TGTGCCAGCAGCTTGGAGGTTGCAGGGGGCCTCACAGATACGCAGTATTTT
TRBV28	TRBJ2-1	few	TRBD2	CASRTPASGRNEQFF	TGTGCCAGCAGGACCCCGGCTAGCGGGAGAAATGAGCAGTTCTTC
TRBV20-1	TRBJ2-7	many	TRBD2	CSALTSGRPQSYEQYF	TGCAGTGCCCTGACTAGCGGGAGACCCCAGTCCTACGAGCAGTACTTC
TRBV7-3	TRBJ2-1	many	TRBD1	CASSSRTGGRDEQFF	TGTGCCAGCAGCTCTCGGACAGGGGGCCGGGATGAGCAGTTCTTC
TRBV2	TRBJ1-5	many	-	CASSEEKRGQPQHF	TGTGCCAGCAGTGAAGAAAAGAGGGGTCAGCCCCAGCATTTT
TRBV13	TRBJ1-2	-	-	CASSLRQGYTF	TGTGCCAGCAGCTTAAGGCAGGGCTACACCTTC
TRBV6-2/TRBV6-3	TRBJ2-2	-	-	CASSYRGYTGELFF	TGTGCCAGCAGTTACAGGGGTTACACCGGGGAGCTGTTTTTT
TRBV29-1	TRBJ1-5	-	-	CSVLIGDRGQPQHF	TGCAGCGTTTTGATAGGAGACCGGGGGCAGCCTCAGCATTTT
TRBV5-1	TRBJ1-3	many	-	CASSLAGSSGRSGNTIYF	TGCGCCAGCAGCTTGGCCGGTTCGTCCGGCCGCTCTGGAAACACCATATATTTT
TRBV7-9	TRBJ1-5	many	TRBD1	CASSLTGDQPQHF	TGTGCCAGCAGCTTGACAGGGGATCAGCCCCAGCATTTT
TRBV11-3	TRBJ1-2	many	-	CASSSRTWDGYTF	TGTGCCAGCAGCTCCCGGACGTGGGATGGCTACACCTTC
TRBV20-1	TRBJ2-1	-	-	CSASGTPAYTEQLF	TGCAGTGCTAGTGGCACTCCAGCCTACACTGAGCAGCTCTTC
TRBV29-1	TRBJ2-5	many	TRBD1	CSVEGDRGRQETQYF	TGCAGCGTTGAAGGGGACAGGGGGAGACAAGAGACCCAGTACTTC
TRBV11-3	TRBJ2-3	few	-	CASSLFSESPDTQYF	TGTGCCAGCAGCTTATTCTCGGAGTCTCCGGATACGCAGTATTTT
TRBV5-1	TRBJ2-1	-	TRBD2	CASSLGAGTRGYNEQFF	TGCGCCAGCAGCTTAGGTGCCGGGACTAGGGGCTACAATGAGCAGTTCTTC
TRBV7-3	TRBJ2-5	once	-	CAISRFLRGQTRETQYF	TGTGCCATCAGCCGATTCCTGCGGGGACAAACTCGAGAGACCCAGTACTTC
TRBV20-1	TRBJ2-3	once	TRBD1	CSSSGQDHTDTQYF	TGCAGTTCGTCGGGACAGGATCACACAGATACGCAGTATTTT